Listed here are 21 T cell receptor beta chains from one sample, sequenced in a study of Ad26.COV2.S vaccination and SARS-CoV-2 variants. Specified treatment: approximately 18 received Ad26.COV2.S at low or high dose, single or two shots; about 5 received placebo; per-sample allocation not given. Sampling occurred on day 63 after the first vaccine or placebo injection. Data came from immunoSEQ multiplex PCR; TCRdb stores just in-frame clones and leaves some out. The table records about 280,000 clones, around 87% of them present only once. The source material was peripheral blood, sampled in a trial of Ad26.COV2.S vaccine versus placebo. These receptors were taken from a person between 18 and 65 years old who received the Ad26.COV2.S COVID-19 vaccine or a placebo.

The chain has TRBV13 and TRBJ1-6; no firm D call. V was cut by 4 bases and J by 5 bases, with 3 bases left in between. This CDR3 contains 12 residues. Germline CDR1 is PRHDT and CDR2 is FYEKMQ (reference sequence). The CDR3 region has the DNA TGTGCCAGCAGCTATAATAATTCACCCCTCCACTTT. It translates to CASSYNNSPLHF.

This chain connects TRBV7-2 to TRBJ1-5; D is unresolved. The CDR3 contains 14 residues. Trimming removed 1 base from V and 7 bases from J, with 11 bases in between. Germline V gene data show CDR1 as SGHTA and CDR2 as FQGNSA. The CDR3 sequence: CASSLVVYGQPQHF. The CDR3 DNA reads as TGTGCCAGCAGCTTAGTGGTTTACGGACAGCCCCAGCATTTT. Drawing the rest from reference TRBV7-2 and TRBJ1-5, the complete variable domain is GAGVSQSPSNKVTEKGKDVELRCDPISGHTALYWYRQSLGQGLEFLIYFQGNSAPDKSGLPSDRFSAERTGGSVSTLTIQRTQQEDSAVYLCASSLVVYGQPQHFGDGTRLSIL.

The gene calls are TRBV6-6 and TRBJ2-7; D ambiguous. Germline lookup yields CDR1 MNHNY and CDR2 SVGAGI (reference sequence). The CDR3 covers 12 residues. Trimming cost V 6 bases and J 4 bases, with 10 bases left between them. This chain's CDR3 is CASSPYSYEQYF. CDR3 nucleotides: TGTGCCAGCAGCCCATACAGTTACGAGCAGTACTTC.

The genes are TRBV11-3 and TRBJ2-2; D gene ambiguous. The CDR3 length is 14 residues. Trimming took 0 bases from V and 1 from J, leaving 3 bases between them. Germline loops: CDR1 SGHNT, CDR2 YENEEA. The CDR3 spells CASSLDQNTGELFF. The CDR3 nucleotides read TGTGCCAGCAGCTTAGACCAGAACACCGGGGAGCTGTTTTTT.

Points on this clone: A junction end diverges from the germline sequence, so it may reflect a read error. CDR3 sequence (DNA): TGTGCCAGTGGCACGACAGGTCTATATTTT. This sequence encodes CASGTTGLYF. The V call is TRBV19, the J call TRBJ1-5; perhaps TRBD1 as D (6 bases). This CDR3 is built from 10 residues. CDR1 is LNHDA, CDR2 SQIVND, per germline (reference sequence). Supplemented by reference TRBV19 and TRBJ1-5, the full variable domain reads DGGITQSPKYLFRKEGQNVTLSCEQNLNHDAMYWYRQDPGQGLRLIYYSQIVNDFQKGDIAEGYSVSREKKESFPLTVTSAQKNPTAFYLCASGTTGLYFGDGTRLSIL.

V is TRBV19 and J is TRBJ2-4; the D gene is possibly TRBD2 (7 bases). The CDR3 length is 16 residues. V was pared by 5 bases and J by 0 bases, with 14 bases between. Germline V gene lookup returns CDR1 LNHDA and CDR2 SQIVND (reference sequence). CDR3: CASSPGGHVAKNIQYF. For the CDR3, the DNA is TGTGCCAGTAGTCCCGGGGGGCACGTAGCCAAAAACATTCAGTACTTC.

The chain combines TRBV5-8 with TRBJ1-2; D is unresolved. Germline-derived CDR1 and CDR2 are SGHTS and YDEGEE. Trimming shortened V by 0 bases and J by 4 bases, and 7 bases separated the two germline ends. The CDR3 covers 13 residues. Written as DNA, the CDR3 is TGTGCCAGCAGCTTGGACAGATTCTATGGCTACACCTTC. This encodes CASSLDRFYGYTF. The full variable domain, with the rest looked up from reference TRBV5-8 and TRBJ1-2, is EAGVTQSPTHLIKTRGQQATLRCSPISGHTSVYWYQQALGLGLQFLLWYDEGEERNRGNFPPRFSGRQFPNYSSELNVNALELEDSALYLCASSLDRFYGYTFGSGTRLTVV.

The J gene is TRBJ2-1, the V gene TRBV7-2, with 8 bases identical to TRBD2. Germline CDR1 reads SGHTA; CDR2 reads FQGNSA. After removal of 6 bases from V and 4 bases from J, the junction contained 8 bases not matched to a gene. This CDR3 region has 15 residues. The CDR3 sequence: CASRGSGSLYNEQFF. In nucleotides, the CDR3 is TGTGCCAGCAGGGGAAGCGGGAGTTTATACAATGAGCAGTTCTTC.

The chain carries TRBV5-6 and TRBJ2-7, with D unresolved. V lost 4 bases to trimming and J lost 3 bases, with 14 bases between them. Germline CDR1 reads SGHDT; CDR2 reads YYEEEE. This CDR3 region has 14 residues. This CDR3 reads CASSTPYGDYEQYF. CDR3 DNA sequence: TGTGCCAGCAGCACCCCGTACGGAGACTACGAGCAGTACTTC.

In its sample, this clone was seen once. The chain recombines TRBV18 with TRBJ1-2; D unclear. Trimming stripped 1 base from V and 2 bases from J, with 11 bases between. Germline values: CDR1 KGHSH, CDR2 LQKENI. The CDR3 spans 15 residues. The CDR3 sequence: CASSPLSTPNYGYTF. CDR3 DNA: TGTGCCAGCTCACCACTTTCCACCCCAAACTATGGCTACACCTTC.

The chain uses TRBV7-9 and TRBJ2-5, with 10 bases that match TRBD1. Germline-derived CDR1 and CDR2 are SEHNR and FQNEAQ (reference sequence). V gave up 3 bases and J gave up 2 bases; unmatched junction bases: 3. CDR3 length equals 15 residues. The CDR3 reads CASSLGQGIQETQYF. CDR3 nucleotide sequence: TGTGCCAGCAGCTTGGGACAGGGGATTCAAGAGACCCAGTACTTC.

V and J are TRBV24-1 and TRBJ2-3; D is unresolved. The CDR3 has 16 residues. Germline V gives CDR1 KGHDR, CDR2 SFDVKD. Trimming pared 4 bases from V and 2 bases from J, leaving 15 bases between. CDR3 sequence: CATSDCDGQHTDTQYF. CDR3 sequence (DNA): TGTGCCACCAGTGACTGCGATGGGCAACACACAGATACGCAGTATTTT.

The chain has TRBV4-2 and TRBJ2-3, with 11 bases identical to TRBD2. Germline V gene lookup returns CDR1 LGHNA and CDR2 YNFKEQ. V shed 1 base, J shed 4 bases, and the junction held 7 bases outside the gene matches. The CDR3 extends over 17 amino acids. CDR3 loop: CASSQGLSGGASDTQYF. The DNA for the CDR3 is TGTGCCAGCAGCCAAGGTCTTAGCGGGGGGGCCTCAGATACGCAGTATTTT.

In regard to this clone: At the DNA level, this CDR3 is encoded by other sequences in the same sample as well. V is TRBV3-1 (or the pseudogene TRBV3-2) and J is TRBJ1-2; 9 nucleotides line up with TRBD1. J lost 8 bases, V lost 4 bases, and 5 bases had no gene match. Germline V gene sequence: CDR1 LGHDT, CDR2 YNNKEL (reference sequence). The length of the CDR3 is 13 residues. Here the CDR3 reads CASSLRTGVGYTF. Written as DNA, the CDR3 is TGTGCCAGCAGCCTACGGACAGGGGTAGGCTACACCTTC.

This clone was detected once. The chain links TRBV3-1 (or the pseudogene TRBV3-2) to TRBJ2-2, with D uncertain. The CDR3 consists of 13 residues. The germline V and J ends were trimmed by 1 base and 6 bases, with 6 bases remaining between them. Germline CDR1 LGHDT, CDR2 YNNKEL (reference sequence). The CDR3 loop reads CASSQGWAGELFF. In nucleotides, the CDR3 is TGTGCCAGCAGCCAAGGGTGGGCCGGGGAGCTGTTTTTT.

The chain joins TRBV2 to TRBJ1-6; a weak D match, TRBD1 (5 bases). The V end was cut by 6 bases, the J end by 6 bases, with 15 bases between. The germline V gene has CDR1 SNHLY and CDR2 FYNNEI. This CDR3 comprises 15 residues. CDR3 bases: TGTGCCAGCAGGGAACAGGATCTTCCTAATTCACCCCTCCACTTT. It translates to CASREQDLPNSPLHF.

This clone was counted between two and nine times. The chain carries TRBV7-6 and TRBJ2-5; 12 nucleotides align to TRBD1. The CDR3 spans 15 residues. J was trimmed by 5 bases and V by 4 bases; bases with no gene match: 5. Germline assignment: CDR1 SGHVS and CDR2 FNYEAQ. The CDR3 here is CASSWGQGAVETQYF. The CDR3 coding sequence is TGTGCCAGCAGCTGGGGACAGGGGGCGGTGGAGACCCAGTACTTC. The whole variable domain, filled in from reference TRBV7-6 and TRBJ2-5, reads GAGVSQSPRYKVTKRGQDVALRCDPISGHVSLYWYRQALGQGPEFLTYFNYEAQQDKSGLPNDRFSAERPEGSISTLTIQRTEQRDSAMYRCASSWGQGAVETQYFGPGTRLLVL.

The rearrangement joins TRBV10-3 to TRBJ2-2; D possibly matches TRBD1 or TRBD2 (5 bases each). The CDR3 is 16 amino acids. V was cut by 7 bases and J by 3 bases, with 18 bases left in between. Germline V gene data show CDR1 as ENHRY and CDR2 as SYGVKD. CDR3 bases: TGTGCCATCAAAGTTACCGGGGCCCCCGACACCGGGGAGCTGTTTTTT. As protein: CAIKVTGAPDTGELFF.

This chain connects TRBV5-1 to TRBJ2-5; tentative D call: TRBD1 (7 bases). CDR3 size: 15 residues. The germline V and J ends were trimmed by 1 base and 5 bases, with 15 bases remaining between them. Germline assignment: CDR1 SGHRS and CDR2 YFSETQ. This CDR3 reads CASSLSGGGAETQYF. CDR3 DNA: TGCGCCAGCAGCTTGAGTGGAGGGGGCGCGGAGACCCAGTACTTC.

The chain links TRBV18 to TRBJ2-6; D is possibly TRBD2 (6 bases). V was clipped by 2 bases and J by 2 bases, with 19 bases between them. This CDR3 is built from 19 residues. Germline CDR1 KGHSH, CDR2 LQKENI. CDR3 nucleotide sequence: TGTGCCAGCTCACCAAATAGCGGAAACGCATCTCCTGGGGCCAACGTCCTGACTTTC. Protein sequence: CASSPNSGNASPGANVLTF.

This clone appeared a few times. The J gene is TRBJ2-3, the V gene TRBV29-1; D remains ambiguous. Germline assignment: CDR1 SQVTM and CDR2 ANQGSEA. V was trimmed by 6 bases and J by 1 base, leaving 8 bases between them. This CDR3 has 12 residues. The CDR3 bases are TGCAGCGTCGAACCGCGCACAGATACGCAGTATTTT. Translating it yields CSVEPRTDTQYF.